This T cell receptor beta chain was recorded in a study of T-cell reconstitution after alpha-beta-depleted transplantation in children. Germline V gene sequence: CDR1 MDHEN, CDR2 SYDVKM. The CDR3 length is 15 residues. V was trimmed by 4 bases and J by 0 bases, leaving 12 bases between them. Whole-study findings and limits: Where some patients showed high TCRbeta diversity at day 60, it came from recipient T cells and thymic progenitors that had survived. T-cell counts and diversity at one year following transplant were attributed mainly to newly produced T cells. Approximately two months post-transplant, alpha-beta T cells reportedly originated from several hundred expanded graft clones.

Preparing the TCRbeta library involved the use of unique molecular identifiers. TCRdb recomputed calls from the PCR reads with MiXCR, one row per CDR3 protein. Of about 300,000 distinct CDR3 sequences in the sample, about 9.5% were seen once. This clonotype was counted only a few times. As yet, its antigen is unknown. This sequence originates from a boy under two years old with acute myeloid leukemia, due to receive a stem cell transplant. The sample here was PBMCs, taken before TCRalphabeta/CD19-depleted stem cell transplant. The chain is built from TRBV28 and TRBJ1-1; D possibly corresponds to TRBD1 (5 bases). The CDR3 region is CASSSPGRVNTEAFF. Written as DNA, the CDR3 is TGTGCCAGCAGTTCCCCCGGCAGGGTGAACACTGAAGCTTTCTTT.